The 24 T cell receptor beta chains below come from one sample, sequenced in a study of shared clonotypes between healthy human individuals. Cells designated naive CD8 were CD45RO-negative and were positively selected for CCR7, with terminally differentiated effector memory CD45RA+ cells excluded. TCRdb's table, derived via immunoSEQ multiplex PCR, lists solely in-frame clones and lacks some. The sample holds about 2 million clones; just under 95% are singletons and the top ten take roughly 1.1%. Material: naive CD8+ T cells sorted from blood. These receptors were taken from a man younger than 35 in good health.

Note on this clone: Additional DNA sequences in this sample encode the identical CDR3. This chain links TRBV9 with TRBJ2-7; 8 bases fit TRBD2. There are 16 residues in the CDR3. Germline CDR1 reads SGDLS; CDR2 reads YYNGEE. V was clipped by 0 bases and J by 0 bases; unmatched bases: 5. The CDR3 loop reads CASSVGGLAGSYEQYF. The CDR3 DNA reads TGTGCCAGCAGCGTAGGGGGTCTAGCGGGCTCCTACGAGCAGTACTTC.

The genes are TRBV5-1 and TRBJ2-5; 12 nucleotides line up with TRBD2. With V trimmed by 4 bases and J by 4 bases, 8 bases remained unmatched. CDR3 length equals 16 residues. The V gene's germline CDR1 is SGHRS and CDR2 YFSETQ. The CDR3 is CASSVRTSGVTETQYF. DNA of the CDR3: TGCGCCAGCAGCGTAAGGACTAGCGGGGTAACAGAGACCCAGTACTTC.

V usage is TRBV7-8 and J usage is TRBJ2-7; D ambiguous. Germline V gene data show CDR1 as SGHVS and CDR2 as FQNEAQ. The length of the CDR3 is 15 residues. The V end lost 2 bases, the J end lost 3 bases, and 14 bases lay between the germline ends. In nucleotides, the CDR3 is TGTGCCAGCAGCTTAACAGACCCAGCTTTCTACGAGCAGTACTTC. Translating gives CASSLTDPAFYEQYF. The complete variable domain, with remaining parts taken from reference TRBV7-8 and TRBJ2-7, reads GAGVSQSPRYKVAKRGQDVALRCDPISGHVSLFWYQQALGQGPEFLTYFQNEAQLDKSGLPSDRFFAERPEGSVSTLKIQRTQQEDSAVYLCASSLTDPAFYEQYFGPGTRLTVT.

The chain links TRBV27 to TRBJ1-1; maybe TRBD1 (5 bases). The CDR3 has 15 amino acids. Between the trimmed V and J ends, which lost 0 bases and 1 base, there was a span of 9 bases. The germline CDR1 and CDR2 sequences are MNHEY and SMNVEV (reference sequence). The CDR3, as DNA: TGTGCCAGCAGTTTATCGGGGCAGGAGAACACTGAAGCTTTCTTT. This codes for CASSLSGQENTEAFF.

V is TRBV5-6 and J is TRBJ1-3; 7 bases map to TRBD1. V lost 4 bases, J lost 4 bases, and 8 bases stayed unmatched. The CDR3 is 15 amino acids. CDR1 is SGHDT and CDR2 is YYEEEE in the germline V gene. CDR3 sequence reads: CASSLGQAGGNTIYF. In DNA form, the CDR3 reads TGTGCCAGCAGCCTAGGACAGGCGGGCGGAAACACCATATATTTT.

A single count supports this clone. The chain recombines TRBV5-4 with TRBJ1-6; the D is unclear. Germline CDR1 is SGHNT and CDR2 is YYREEE (reference sequence). V lost 4 bases to trimming and J lost 0 bases, with 11 bases between them. The CDR3 contains 16 residues. This CDR3 reads CASSRASSSYNSPLHF. CDR3 coding DNA: TGTGCCAGCAGCCGGGCCTCCAGCTCCTATAATTCACCCCTCCACTTT.

The gene calls are TRBV11-2 and TRBJ2-2, with 13 nucleotides matching TRBD2. Per the germline V gene, CDR1 is SGHAT and CDR2 is FQNNGV. V was clipped by 2 bases and J by 3 bases; unmatched bases: 9. This CDR3 contains 19 residues. CDR3 sequence reads: CASSLPTGLAGVYTGELFF. In DNA, the CDR3 is TGTGCCAGCAGCTTACCAACCGGACTAGCGGGGGTTTACACCGGGGAGCTGTTTTTT.

V gene TRBV5-1 combines with J gene TRBJ2-2; 9 positions match TRBD2. Per the germline V gene, CDR1 is SGHRS and CDR2 is YFSETQ. The CDR3 has 16 residues. With V trimmed by 4 bases and J by 7 bases, 11 bases remained unmatched. The CDR3: CASSVLAGRDSGELFF. CDR3 nucleotide sequence: TGCGCCAGCAGCGTCCTAGCGGGGAGAGATAGCGGGGAGCTGTTTTTT.

The chain links TRBV19 to TRBJ2-1; 9 nucleotides agree with TRBD2. The CDR3 loop spans 13 amino acids. The ends lost 6 bases at V and 5 bases at J; junction bases unmatched: 2. Germline values: CDR1 LNHDA, CDR2 SQIVND (reference sequence). CDR3: CASRGTSNNEQFF. CDR3 sequence (DNA): TGTGCCAGTAGGGGGACTAGCAACAATGAGCAGTTCTTC.

The rearrangement joins TRBV5-6 to TRBJ2-7, with 7 nucleotides matching TRBD2. Germline V CDR1 and CDR2: SGHDT, YYEEEE. V shed 0 bases, J shed 5 bases, and the junction held 5 bases outside the gene matches. CDR3 length: 14 residues. CDR3 nucleotide sequence: TGTGCCAGCAGCTTGGGAGGAGCGGGAAACGAGCAGTACTTC. Its protein is CASSLGGAGNEQYF.

A word on this clone: This sample includes further DNA sequences coding for the same CDR3. In DNA form, the CDR3 reads TGTGCCAGCAGACTTACAGGAGGCAATCAGCCCCAGCATTTT. This codes for CASRLTGGNQPQHF. The rearrangement joins TRBV27 to TRBJ1-5; TRBD1 might be the D (5 bases). The CDR3 consists of 14 residues. Germline-derived CDR1 and CDR2 are MNHEY and SMNVEV (reference sequence). V shed 6 bases and J shed 2 bases, with 11 bases lying between them.

This chain joins TRBV27 and TRBJ2-1; 11 bases map to TRBD2. Germline V gene sequence: CDR1 MNHEY, CDR2 SMNVEV (reference sequence). The CDR3 has 15 residues. Unmatched junction bases numbered 6, after V lost 5 bases and J lost 6 bases. The DNA for the CDR3 is TGTGCCAGCAGTCCGCTAGCGGGAGGCCCCAATGAGCAGTTCTTC. It translates to CASSPLAGGPNEQFF.

This clone has a single count. The rearrangement uses TRBV7-6 and TRBJ2-1; perhaps TRBD1 as D (6 bases). The CDR3 consists of 11 residues. The V gene's germline CDR1 is SGHVS and CDR2 FNYEAQ. Trimming stripped 6 bases from V and 7 bases from J, with 7 bases between. The CDR3: CASRQGNEQFF. CDR3 nucleotides: TGTGCCAGCAGACAGGGAAATGAGCAGTTCTTC.

The chain is built from TRBV7-8 and TRBJ2-2; 11 bases are a match to TRBD2. This CDR3 is built from 18 residues. Germline CDR1 reads SGHVS; CDR2 reads FQNEAQ. V lost 1 base and J lost 7; bases outside the gene matches: 11. This CDR3 is CASSLVRLAGTRGGELFF. DNA for the CDR3: TGTGCCAGCAGCTTAGTCAGACTAGCGGGGACGCGGGGCGGGGAGCTGTTTTTT.

A single count supports this clone. This chain links TRBV7-9 with TRBJ2-3; 9 bases match TRBD1. The CDR3 has 16 residues. Germline V lookup: CDR1 SEHNR, CDR2 FQNEAQ (reference sequence). J gave up 3 bases and V 6 bases, and 10 bases lay outside the gene matches. This CDR3 reads CASRPPTGGATDTQYF. The CDR3 coding sequence is TGTGCCAGCAGACCACCCACAGGGGGCGCGACAGATACGCAGTATTTT.

The genes are TRBV4-1 and TRBJ2-1, with D tentatively TRBD2 (6 bases). Trimming removed 1 base from V and 6 bases from J, with 19 bases in between. The CDR3 extends over 17 amino acids. The V gene's germline CDR1 is MGHRA and CDR2 YSYEKL. The CDR3, as DNA: TGCGCCAGCAGCCAAGTGCACCGAGGGGCCGGGGGCAATGAGCAGTTCTTC. It encodes CASSQVHRGAGGNEQFF.

This chain links TRBV4-1 with TRBJ2-4, with a weak D call TRBD2 (6 bases). CDR1 and CDR2 from the germline V gene are MGHRA and YSYEKL. The V end lost 1 base, the J end lost 0 bases, and 16 bases lay between the germline ends. The CDR3 length is 18 residues. The CDR3 region is CASSQVASVVLAKNIQYF. The CDR3 DNA sequence: TGCGCCAGCAGCCAAGTTGCTAGCGTGGTTCTAGCCAAAAACATTCAGTACTTC.

Turning to this clone: The same CDR3 is also encoded by other DNA sequences in this sample. This chain links TRBV7-9 with TRBJ2-1, with no clear D. CDR3 size: 13 residues. The ends were cut back, 3 bases at V and 6 bases at J, with 9 bases in the middle. CDR1 is SEHNR, CDR2 FQNEAQ, per germline (reference sequence). In DNA form, the CDR3 reads TGTGCCAGCAGCTTGTCCTCTAGCAATGAGCAGTTCTTC. Its protein product is CASSLSSSNEQFF.

Regarding this clone: The identical CDR3 is also encoded by other nucleotide sequences in the sample. The V and J genes are TRBV7-9 and TRBJ2-7, with D perhaps matching TRBD1 (5 bases). CDR1 is SEHNR and CDR2 is FQNEAQ in the germline V gene (reference sequence). The V end lost 5 bases, the J end lost 1 base, and 9 bases lay between the germline ends. This CDR3 contains 13 residues. For the CDR3, the DNA is TGTGCCAGCAGCCGTCAGGGTTCCTACGAGCAGTACTTC. Its translation: CASSRQGSYEQYF.

The chain links TRBV4-1 to TRBJ2-1; D ambiguous. The CDR3 sequence is 11 residues long. V dropped 5 bases and J dropped 6 bases, with 5 bases sitting between them. Germline-derived CDR1 and CDR2 are MGHRA and YSYEKL. The CDR3 DNA follows: TGCGCCAGCAGCACCGGCAATGAGCAGTTCTTC. Translated: CASSTGNEQFF.

This rearrangement joins TRBV7-8 to TRBJ1-5, with D unresolved. The V and J ends lost 1 base and 0 bases respectively, with 10 bases between them. This CDR3 has 16 residues. Germline lookup yields CDR1 SGHVS and CDR2 FQNEAQ. The CDR3 nucleotides are TGTGCCAGCAGCTTAGAAGCGTTATATAGCAATCAGCCCCAGCATTTT. Protein sequence: CASSLEALYSNQPQHF.

This clone was detected only once. The chain couples TRBV14 to TRBJ2-1; TRBD2 aligns across 9 bases. This CDR3 has 16 residues. CDR1 and CDR2 from the germline V gene are SGHDN and FVKESK. Trimming cost V 0 bases and J 4 bases; bases outside gene matches: 4. This CDR3 reads CASSQDTTSGYNEQFF. CDR3 bases: TGTGCCAGCAGCCAAGATACGACTAGCGGTTACAATGAGCAGTTCTTC.

This chain joins TRBV30 and TRBJ2-1; 14 nucleotides agree with TRBD2. This CDR3 has 19 residues. V gave up 1 base and J gave up 8 bases; unmatched junction bases: 16. Germline V CDR1 and CDR2: GTSNPN, SVGIG (reference sequence). Written as DNA, the CDR3 is TGTGCCTGGAGTGGGTGGGGACTAGCGGGAGTTGAGGGCGTGGATGAGCAGTTCTTC. Amino acid sequence: CAWSGWGLAGVEGVDEQFF.

CDR3 bases: TGTGCCAGCAGACTCCCAGGGTCGGACGAGCAGTACTTC. The encoded protein is CASRLPGSDEQYF. This rearrangement joins TRBV5-5 to TRBJ2-7; tentatively, D is TRBD1 (5 bases). The CDR3 totals 13 residues. Trimming removed 5 bases from V and 5 bases from J, with 14 bases in between. Germline CDR1 and CDR2: SGHKS and YYEKEE (reference sequence).